Listed below are T cell receptor beta chains from one sample, sequenced in a study of beta chain features in type 1 diabetes. Sequencing was performed with immunoSEQ multiplex PCR; in TCRdb, only in-frame clones are kept and a portion is missing. Of 300,000 to 350,000 clones detected, 13% appear once; the ten largest clones hold roughly 0.015%. The sample taken for sequencing was naive CD4+ T cells from blood. The receptors derive from a woman aged 18 to 35 with type 1 diabetes. The CDR3 runs from the conserved cysteine through the conserved F or W. D genes are given only for firm matches. Clone size is not always given. Where it is, it says once, few, many or a class for expanded clones.

V: TRBV18; size: few; D: TRBD1; J: TRBJ2-5; CDR3: CASSDGTGASETQYF; DNA: TGTGCCAGCTCAGACGGGACAGGGGCTTCGGAGACCCAGTACTTC
V: TRBV7-3; size: .; D: TRBD2; J: TRBJ2-1; CDR3: CASSPLGGLASYNEQFF; DNA: TGTGCCAGCAGCCCACTCGGTGGACTAGCGAGCTACAATGAGCAGTTCTTC
V: TRBV7-8; size: .; D: .; J: TRBJ2-1; CDR3: CASSGNLAESSYNEQFF; DNA: TGTGCCAGCAGCGGTAATTTAGCGGAGAGCTCCTACAATGAGCAGTTCTTC
V: TRBV10-3; size: .; D: TRBD2; J: TRBJ2-5; CDR3: CAISGEGAGAPTQETQYF; DNA: TGTGCCATCAGCGGAGAAGGAGCGGGAGCCCCCACCCAAGAGACCCAGTACTTC
V: TRBV30; size: few; D: TRBD1; J: TRBJ1-1; CDR3: CAWRTGTRTEAFF; DNA: TGTGCCTGGAGGACAGGGACCCGGACTGAAGCTTTCTTT
V: TRBV13; size: .; D: TRBD2; J: TRBJ2-1; CDR3: CASSYRGLAGAKNEQFF; DNA: TGTGCCAGCAGCTACCGCGGACTAGCGGGAGCTAAGAATGAGCAGTTCTTC
V: TRBV9; size: .; D: TRBD2; J: TRBJ2-3; CDR3: CASSVRFLAGGVPDTQYF; DNA: TGTGCCAGCAGCGTACGATTTCTAGCGGGAGGGGTACCAGATACGCAGTATTTT
V: TRBV19; size: few; D: .; J: TRBJ1-2; CDR3: CASSIQNYGYTF; DNA: TGTGCCAGTAGTATCCAGAACTATGGCTACACCTTC
V: TRBV7-3; size: few; D: .; J: TRBJ2-7; CDR3: CASSRGLAADYEQYF; DNA: TGTGCCAGCAGCCGAGGACTGGCCGCCGACTACGAGCAGTACTTC
V: TRBV10-3; size: .; D: TRBD1; J: TRBJ1-5; CDR3: CAIGDSPRDQPQHF; DNA: TGTGCCATCGGGGACAGCCCACGGGATCAGCCCCAGCATTTT
V: TRBV10-3; size: .; D: .; J: TRBJ1-1; CDR3: CAISEWRREAFF; DNA: TGTGCCATCAGTGAGTGGAGGAGGGAAGCTTTCTTT
V: TRBV4-1; size: few; D: .; J: TRBJ1-2; CDR3: CASSQVLSYGYTF; DNA: TGCGCCAGCAGCCAAGTTCTCAGCTATGGCTACACCTTC
V: TRBV18; size: .; D: TRBD1; J: TRBJ2-2; CDR3: CASSRGQGAGTGELFF; DNA: TGTGCCAGCTCACGCGGACAGGGGGCAGGAACCGGGGAGCTGTTTTTT
V: TRBV7-9; size: .; D: .; J: TRBJ2-2; CDR3: CASSLGSGATGELFF; DNA: TGTGCCAGCAGCTTAGGGAGCGGCGCCACCGGGGAGCTGTTTTTT
V: TRBV11-2; size: .; D: .; J: TRBJ2-7; CDR3: CASSTRASEAEQYF; DNA: TGTGCCAGCAGCACCCGGGCTAGCGAGGCCGAGCAGTACTTC
V: TRBV5-4; size: few; D: .; J: TRBJ1-1; CDR3: CASSFGTINTEAFF; DNA: TGTGCCAGCAGCTTCGGGACAATTAACACTGAAGCTTTCTTT
V: TRBV4-2; size: few; D: TRBD2; J: TRBJ2-1; CDR3: CASSRRSGISYNEQFF; DNA: TGTGCCAGCAGCCGCCGTAGCGGGATCTCCTACAATGAGCAGTTCTTC
V: TRBV30; size: .; D: TRBD2; J: TRBJ2-5; CDR3: CAWNRRSSGSETQYF; DNA: TGTGCCTGGAACCGAAGGTCTAGCGGGAGTGAGACCCAGTACTTC
V: TRBV18; size: .; D: .; J: TRBJ2-7; CDR3: CASSPRERSYEQYF; DNA: TGTGCCAGCTCACCCCGGGAGAGGTCCTACGAGCAGTACTTC
V: TRBV29-1; size: few; D: .; J: TRBJ2-1; CDR3: CSVEGGQGEQFF; DNA: TGCAGCGTTGAGGGGGGGCAGGGGGAGCAGTTCTTC
V: TRBV4-3; size: .; D: .; J: TRBJ1-4; CDR3: CASSQDLAAGKEKLFF; DNA: TGCGCCAGCAGCCAAGATCTGGCAGCCGGGAAGGAAAAACTGTTTTTT
V: TRBV2; size: few; D: TRBD1; J: TRBJ1-1; CDR3: CASGLQGAYTEAFF; DNA: TGTGCCAGCGGACTACAGGGGGCGTACACTGAAGCTTTCTTT
V: TRBV10-2; size: .; D: .; J: TRBJ2-4; CDR3: CASSESRMLAKNIQYF; DNA: TGCGCCAGCAGTGAGTCCAGAATGCTAGCCAAAAACATTCAGTACTTC
V: TRBV9; size: few; D: TRBD1; J: TRBJ1-1; CDR3: CASSVSTADRATEAFF; DNA: TGTGCCAGCAGCGTTTCTACTGCGGACAGGGCCACTGAAGCTTTCTTT
V: TRBV25-1; size: few; D: .; J: TRBJ1-5; CDR3: CASSPQVGEGNQPQHF; DNA: TGTGCCAGCAGTCCCCAAGTGGGTGAGGGCAATCAGCCCCAGCATTTT
V: TRBV2; size: few; D: .; J: TRBJ2-3; CDR3: CASSVSGDTQYF; DNA: TGTGCCAGCAGTGTCTCGGGGGATACGCAGTATTTT
V: TRBV30; size: few; D: .; J: TRBJ1-5; CDR3: CAWTRSSNQPQHF; DNA: TGTGCCTGGACCAGGTCCTCCAATCAGCCCCAGCATTTT
V: TRBV5-4; size: .; D: .; J: TRBJ1-2; CDR3: CASSVRVIDGYTF; DNA: TGTGCCAGCAGTGTCAGGGTTATCGATGGCTACACCTTC
V: TRBV11-2; size: .; D: .; J: TRBJ2-7; CDR3: CASSSEAGTYEQYF; DNA: TGTGCCAGCAGCTCCGAAGCGGGCACCTACGAGCAGTACTTC
V: TRBV30; size: few; D: .; J: TRBJ2-1; CDR3: CAWSVLEESPYNEQFF; DNA: TGTGCCTGGAGTGTACTGGAGGAGTCTCCCTACAATGAGCAGTTCTTC
V: TRBV15; size: .; D: .; J: TRBJ2-5; CDR3: CATSRAQGGRMGETQYF; DNA: TGTGCCACCAGCAGGGCGCAGGGGGGCAGGATGGGAGAGACCCAGTACTTC
V: TRBV18; size: .; D: .; J: TRBJ2-5; CDR3: CASSPPGSRETQYF; DNA: TGTGCCAGCTCACCACCGGGGAGCCGGGAGACCCAGTACTTC
V: TRBV4-2; size: .; D: .; J: TRBJ2-7; CDR3: CASSQVAEIISYEQYF; DNA: TGTGCCAGCAGCCAAGTAGCGGAGATAATCTCCTACGAGCAGTACTTC
V: TRBV28; size: few; D: .; J: TRBJ2-5; CDR3: CASSSPWTQYF; DNA: TGTGCCAGCAGTTCCCCGTGGACCCAGTACTTC
V: TRBV7-2; size: .; D: .; J: TRBJ2-1; CDR3: CASSSYLHNEQFF; DNA: TGTGCCAGCAGCTCCTATCTCCACAATGAGCAGTTCTTC
V: TRBV7-2; size: few; D: .; J: TRBJ2-5; CDR3: CASSLGQVPETQYF; DNA: TGTGCCAGCAGCTTAGGACAGGTCCCAGAGACCCAGTACTTC
V: TRBV5-1; size: .; D: TRBD2; J: TRBJ2-3; CDR3: CASSGGRSTDTQYF; DNA: TGCGCCAGCAGCGGCGGGAGGAGCACAGATACGCAGTATTTT
V: TRBV10-3; size: .; D: TRBD2; J: TRBJ2-3; CDR3: CAAGLKQDTQYF; DNA: TGTGCCGCGGGACTAAAACAAGATACGCAGTATTTT
V: TRBV4-3; size: few; D: TRBD2; J: TRBJ2-2; CDR3: CASSQDLSPSGRTTGELFF; DNA: TGCGCCAGCAGCCAAGATCTATCGCCAAGCGGGAGGACTACCGGGGAGCTGTTTTTT
V: TRBV29-1; size: .; D: TRBD1; J: TRBJ2-7; CDR3: CSVEDQQGFKQYF; DNA: TGCAGCGTTGAAGATCAACAGGGGTTTAAGCAGTACTTC